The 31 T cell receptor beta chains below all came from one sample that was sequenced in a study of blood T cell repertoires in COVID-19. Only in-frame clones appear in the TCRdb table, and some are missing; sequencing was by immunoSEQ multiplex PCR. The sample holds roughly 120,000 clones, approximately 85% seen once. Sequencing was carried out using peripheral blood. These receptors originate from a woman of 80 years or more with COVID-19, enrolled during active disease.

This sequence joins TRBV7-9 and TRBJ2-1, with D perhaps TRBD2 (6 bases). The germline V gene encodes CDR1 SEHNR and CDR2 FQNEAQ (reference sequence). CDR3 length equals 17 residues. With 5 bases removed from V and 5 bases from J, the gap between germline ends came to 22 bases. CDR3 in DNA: TGTGCCAGCAGCGCCTTTTTTTCTCGCGGGATCGACAATGAGCAGTTCTTC. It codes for CASSAFFSRGIDNEQFF.

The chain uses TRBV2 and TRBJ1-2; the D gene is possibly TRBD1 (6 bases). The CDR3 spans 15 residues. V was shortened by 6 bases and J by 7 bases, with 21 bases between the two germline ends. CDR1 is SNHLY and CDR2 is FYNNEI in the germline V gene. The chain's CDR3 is CASRESLIQGIGYTF. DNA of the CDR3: TGTGCCAGCAGGGAGAGTCTTATACAGGGAATTGGCTACACCTTC.

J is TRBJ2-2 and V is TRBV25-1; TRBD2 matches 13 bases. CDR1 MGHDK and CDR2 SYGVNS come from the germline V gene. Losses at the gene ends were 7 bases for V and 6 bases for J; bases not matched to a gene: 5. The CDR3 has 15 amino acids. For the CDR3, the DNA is TGTGCCAGCACCGGCGGACTAGCGGGAGCCGGGGAGCTGTTTTTT. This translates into CASTGGLAGAGELFF.

CDR3 in amino acids: CASSLEGTPNTGELFF. CDR3 DNA sequence: TGTGCCAGCAGCTTAGAAGGGACTCCGAACACCGGGGAGCTGTTTTTT. This chain joins TRBV7-2 and TRBJ2-2; a possible D gene is TRBD2 (6 bases). The CDR3 spans 16 residues. Germline CDR1 reads SGHTA; CDR2 reads FQGNSA. V dropped 1 base and J dropped 0 bases, with 9 bases sitting between them.

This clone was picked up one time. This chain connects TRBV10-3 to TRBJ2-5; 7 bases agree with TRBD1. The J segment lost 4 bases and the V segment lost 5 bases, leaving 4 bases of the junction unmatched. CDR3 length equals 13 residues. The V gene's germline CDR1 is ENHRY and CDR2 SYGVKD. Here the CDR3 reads CAISRQGRETQYF. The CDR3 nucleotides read TGTGCCATCAGTAGACAGGGAAGAGAGACCCAGTACTTC.

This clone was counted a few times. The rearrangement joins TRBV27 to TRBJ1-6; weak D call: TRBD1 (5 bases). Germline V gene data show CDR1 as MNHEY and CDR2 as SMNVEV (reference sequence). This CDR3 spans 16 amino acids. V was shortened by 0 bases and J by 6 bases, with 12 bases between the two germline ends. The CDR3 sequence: CASSLSGGTPNSPLHF. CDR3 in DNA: TGTGCCAGCAGTTTATCGGGCGGGACTCCTAATTCACCCCTCCACTTT.

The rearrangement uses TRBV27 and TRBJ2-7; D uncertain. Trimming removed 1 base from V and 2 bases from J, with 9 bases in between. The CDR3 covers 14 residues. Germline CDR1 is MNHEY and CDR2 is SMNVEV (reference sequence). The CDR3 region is CASSLLGRPYEQYF. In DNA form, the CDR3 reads TGTGCCAGCAGTTTATTGGGCAGACCCTACGAGCAGTACTTC.

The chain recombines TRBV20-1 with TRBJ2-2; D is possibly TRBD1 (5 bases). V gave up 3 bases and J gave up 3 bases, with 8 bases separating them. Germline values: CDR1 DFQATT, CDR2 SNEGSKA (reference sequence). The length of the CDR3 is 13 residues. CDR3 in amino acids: CSASSGYTGELFF. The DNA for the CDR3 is TGCAGTGCTAGTTCAGGGTACACCGGGGAGCTGTTTTTT.

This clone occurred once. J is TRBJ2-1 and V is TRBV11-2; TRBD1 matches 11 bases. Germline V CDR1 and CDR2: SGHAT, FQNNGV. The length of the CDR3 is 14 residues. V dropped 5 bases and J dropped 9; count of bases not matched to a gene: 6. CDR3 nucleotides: TGTGCCAGCAGCGAGGGACAGGGGGGGAGTGAGCAGTTCTTC. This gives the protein CASSEGQGGSEQFF. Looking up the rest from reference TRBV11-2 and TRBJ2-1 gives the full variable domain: EAGVAQSPRYKIIEKRQSVAFWCNPISGHATLYWYQQILGQGPKLLIQFQNNGVVDDSQLPKDRFSAERLKGVDSTLKIQPAKLEDSAVYLCASSEGQGGSEQFFGPGTRLTVL.

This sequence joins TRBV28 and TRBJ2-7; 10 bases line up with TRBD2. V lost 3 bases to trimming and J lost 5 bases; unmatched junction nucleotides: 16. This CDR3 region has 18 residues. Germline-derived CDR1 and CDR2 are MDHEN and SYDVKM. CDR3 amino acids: CASSLPTGASGSFNEQYF. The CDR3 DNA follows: TGTGCCAGCAGTTTGCCAACTGGGGCTAGCGGGAGTTTTAACGAGCAGTACTTC.

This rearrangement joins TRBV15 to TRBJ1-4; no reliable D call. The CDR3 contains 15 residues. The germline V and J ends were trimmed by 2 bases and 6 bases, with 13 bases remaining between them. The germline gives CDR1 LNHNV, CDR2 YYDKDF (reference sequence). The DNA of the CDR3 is TGTGCCACCAGCAGAATTCGGGGTATGGATGAAAAACTGTTTTTT. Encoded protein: CATSRIRGMDEKLFF.

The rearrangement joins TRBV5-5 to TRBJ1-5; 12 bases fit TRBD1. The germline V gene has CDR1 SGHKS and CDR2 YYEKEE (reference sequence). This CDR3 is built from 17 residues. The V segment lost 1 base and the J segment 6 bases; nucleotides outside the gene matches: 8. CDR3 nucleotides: TGTGCCAGCAGCTTGAGCCCCGGGACAGGGGGCGGTCAGCCCCAGCATTTT. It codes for CASSLSPGTGGGQPQHF. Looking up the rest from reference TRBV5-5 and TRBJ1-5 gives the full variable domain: DAGVTQSPTHLIKTRGQQVTLRCSPISGHKSVSWYQQVLGQGPQFIFQYYEKEERGRGNFPDRFSARQFPNYSSELNVNALLLGDSALYLCASSLSPGTGGGQPQHFGDGTRLSIL.

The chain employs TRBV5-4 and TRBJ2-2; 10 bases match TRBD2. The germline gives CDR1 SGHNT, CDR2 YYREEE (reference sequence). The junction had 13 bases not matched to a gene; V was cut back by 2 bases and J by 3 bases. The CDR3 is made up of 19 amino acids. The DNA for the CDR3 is TGTGCCAGCAGCTTTTGGCAGCGGGAGGGCCACGAGGACACCGGGGAGCTGTTTTTT. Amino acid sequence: CASSFWQREGHEDTGELFF.

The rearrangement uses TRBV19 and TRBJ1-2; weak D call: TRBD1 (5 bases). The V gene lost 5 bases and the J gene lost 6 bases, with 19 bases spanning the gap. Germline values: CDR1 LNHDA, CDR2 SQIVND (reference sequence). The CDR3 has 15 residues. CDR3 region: CASSLLGGDVHGYTF. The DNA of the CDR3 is TGTGCCAGTAGTCTTTTAGGAGGGGATGTCCATGGCTACACCTTC.

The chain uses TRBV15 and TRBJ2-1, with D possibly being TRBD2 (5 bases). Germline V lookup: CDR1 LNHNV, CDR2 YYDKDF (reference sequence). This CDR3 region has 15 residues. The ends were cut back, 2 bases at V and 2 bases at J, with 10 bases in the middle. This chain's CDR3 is CATSRSEGAYNEQFF. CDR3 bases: TGTGCCACCAGCAGATCCGAGGGCGCCTACAATGAGCAGTTCTTC.

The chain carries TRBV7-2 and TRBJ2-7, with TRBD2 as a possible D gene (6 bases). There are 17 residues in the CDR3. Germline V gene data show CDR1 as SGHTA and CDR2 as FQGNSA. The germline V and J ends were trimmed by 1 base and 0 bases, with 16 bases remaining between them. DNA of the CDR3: TGTGCCAGCAGCTTAGAAGTAGCCGGGAGTTTCTCCTACGAGCAGTACTTC. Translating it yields CASSLEVAGSFSYEQYF.

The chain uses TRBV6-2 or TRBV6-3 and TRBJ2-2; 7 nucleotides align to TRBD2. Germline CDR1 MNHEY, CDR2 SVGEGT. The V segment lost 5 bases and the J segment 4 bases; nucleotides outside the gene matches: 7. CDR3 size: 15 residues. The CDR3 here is CASSPLGEGTGELFF. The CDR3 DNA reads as TGTGCCAGCAGTCCACTAGGGGAGGGCACCGGGGAGCTGTTTTTT.

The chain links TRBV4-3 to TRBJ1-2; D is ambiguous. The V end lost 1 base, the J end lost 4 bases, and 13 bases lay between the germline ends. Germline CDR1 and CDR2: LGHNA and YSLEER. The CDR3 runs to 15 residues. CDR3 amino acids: CASSQGVRGAYGYTF. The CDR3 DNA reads TGCGCCAGCAGCCAAGGGGTCAGAGGTGCCTATGGCTACACCTTC.

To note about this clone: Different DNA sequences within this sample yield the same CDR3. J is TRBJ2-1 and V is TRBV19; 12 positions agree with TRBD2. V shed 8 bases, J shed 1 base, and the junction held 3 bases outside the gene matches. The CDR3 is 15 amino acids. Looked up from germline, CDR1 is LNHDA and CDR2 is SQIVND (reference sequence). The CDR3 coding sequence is TGTGCCAGTTCGACTAGCGGGAGTTCCTACAATGAGCAGTTCTTC. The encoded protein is CASSTSGSSYNEQFF.

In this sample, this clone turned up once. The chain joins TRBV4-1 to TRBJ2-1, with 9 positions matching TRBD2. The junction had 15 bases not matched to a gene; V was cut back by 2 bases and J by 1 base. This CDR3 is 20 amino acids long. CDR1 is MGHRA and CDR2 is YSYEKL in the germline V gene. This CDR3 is CASSQKAGLAIVASYNEQFF. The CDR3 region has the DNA TGCGCCAGCAGCCAAAAAGCGGGACTAGCCATAGTCGCGTCCTACAATGAGCAGTTCTTC.

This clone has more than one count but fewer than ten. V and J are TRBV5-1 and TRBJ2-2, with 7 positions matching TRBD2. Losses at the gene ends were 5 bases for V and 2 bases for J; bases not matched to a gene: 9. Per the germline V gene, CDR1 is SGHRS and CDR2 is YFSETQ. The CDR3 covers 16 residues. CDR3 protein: CASRPRGFLNTGELFF. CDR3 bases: TGCGCCAGCAGACCGCGGGGGTTTTTAAACACCGGGGAGCTGTTTTTT.

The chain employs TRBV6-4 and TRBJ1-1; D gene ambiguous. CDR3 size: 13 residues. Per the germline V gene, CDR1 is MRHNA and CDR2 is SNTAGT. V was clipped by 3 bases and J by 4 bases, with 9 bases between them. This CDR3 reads CASSEGSRTEAFF. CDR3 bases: TGTGCCAGCAGTGAGGGGAGTCGCACTGAAGCTTTCTTT.

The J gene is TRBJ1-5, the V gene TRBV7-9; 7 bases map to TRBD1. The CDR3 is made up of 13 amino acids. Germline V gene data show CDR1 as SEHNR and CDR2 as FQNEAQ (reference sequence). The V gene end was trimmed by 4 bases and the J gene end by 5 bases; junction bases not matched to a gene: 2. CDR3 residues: CASSSQGDQPQHF. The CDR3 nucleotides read TGTGCCAGCAGCTCTCAGGGGGATCAGCCCCAGCATTTT.

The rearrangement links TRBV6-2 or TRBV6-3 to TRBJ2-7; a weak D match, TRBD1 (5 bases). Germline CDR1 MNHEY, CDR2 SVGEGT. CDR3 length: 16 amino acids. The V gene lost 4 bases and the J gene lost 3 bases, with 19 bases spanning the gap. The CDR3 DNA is TGTGCCAGCAGTTCCAGCCCCAGGGTCTCCATCTACGAGCAGTACTTC. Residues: CASSSSPRVSIYEQYF.

The CDR3 nucleotides read TGTGCCAGCAGCCAAGGGACTAGCGGGTATTCCTACGAGCAGTACTTC. The encoded protein is CASSQGTSGYSYEQYF. The V and J genes are TRBV4-2 and TRBJ2-7, with 11 bases fitting TRBD2. This CDR3 has 16 amino acids. Germline V CDR1 and CDR2: LGHNA, YNFKEQ. The junction had 3 bases not matched to a gene; V was cut back by 1 base and J by 1 base.

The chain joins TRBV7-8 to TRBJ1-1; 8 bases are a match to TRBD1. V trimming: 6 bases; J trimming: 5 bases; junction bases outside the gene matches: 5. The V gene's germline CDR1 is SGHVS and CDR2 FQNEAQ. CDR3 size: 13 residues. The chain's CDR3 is CASRQGGMTEAFF. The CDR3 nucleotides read TGTGCCAGCAGACAGGGGGGGATGACTGAAGCTTTCTTT.

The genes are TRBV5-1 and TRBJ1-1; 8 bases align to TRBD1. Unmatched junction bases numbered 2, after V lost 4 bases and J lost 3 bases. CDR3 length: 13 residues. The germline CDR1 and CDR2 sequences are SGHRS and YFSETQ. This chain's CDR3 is CASSPDRDTEAFF. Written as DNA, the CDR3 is TGCGCCAGCAGCCCGGACAGGGACACTGAAGCTTTCTTT.

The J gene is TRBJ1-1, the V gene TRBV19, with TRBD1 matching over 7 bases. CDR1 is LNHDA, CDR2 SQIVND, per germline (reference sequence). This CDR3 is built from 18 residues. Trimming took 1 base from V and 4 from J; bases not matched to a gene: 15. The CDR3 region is CASSIGGGTGAVGTEAFF. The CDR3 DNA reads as TGTGCCAGTAGTATAGGAGGCGGAACAGGGGCCGTAGGCACTGAAGCTTTCTTT.

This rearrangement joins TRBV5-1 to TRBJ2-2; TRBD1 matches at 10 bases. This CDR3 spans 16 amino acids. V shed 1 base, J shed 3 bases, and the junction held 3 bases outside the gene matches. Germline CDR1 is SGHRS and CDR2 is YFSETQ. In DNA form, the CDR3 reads TGCGCCAGCAGCTTGTTGGGACAGGGGTACACCGGGGAGCTGTTTTTT. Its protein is CASSLLGQGYTGELFF.

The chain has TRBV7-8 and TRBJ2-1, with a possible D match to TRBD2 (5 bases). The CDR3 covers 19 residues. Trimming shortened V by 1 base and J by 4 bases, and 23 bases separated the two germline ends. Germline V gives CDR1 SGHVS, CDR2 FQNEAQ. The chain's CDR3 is CASSLGGPVMGGGYNEQFF. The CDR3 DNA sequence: TGTGCCAGCAGCTTAGGGGGTCCCGTTATGGGCGGAGGATACAATGAGCAGTTCTTC. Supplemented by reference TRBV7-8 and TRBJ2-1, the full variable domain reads GAGVSQSPRYKVAKRGQDVALRCDPISGHVSLFWYQQALGQGPEFLTYFQNEAQLDKSGLPSDRFFAERPEGSVSTLKIQRTQQEDSAVYLCASSLGGPVMGGGYNEQFFGPGTRLTVL.

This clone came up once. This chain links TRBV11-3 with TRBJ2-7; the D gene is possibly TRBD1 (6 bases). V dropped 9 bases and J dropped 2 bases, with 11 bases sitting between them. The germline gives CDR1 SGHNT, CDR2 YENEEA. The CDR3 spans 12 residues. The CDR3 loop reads CARRTATYEQYF. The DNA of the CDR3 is TGTGCCAGACGGACAGCGACCTACGAGCAGTACTTC.